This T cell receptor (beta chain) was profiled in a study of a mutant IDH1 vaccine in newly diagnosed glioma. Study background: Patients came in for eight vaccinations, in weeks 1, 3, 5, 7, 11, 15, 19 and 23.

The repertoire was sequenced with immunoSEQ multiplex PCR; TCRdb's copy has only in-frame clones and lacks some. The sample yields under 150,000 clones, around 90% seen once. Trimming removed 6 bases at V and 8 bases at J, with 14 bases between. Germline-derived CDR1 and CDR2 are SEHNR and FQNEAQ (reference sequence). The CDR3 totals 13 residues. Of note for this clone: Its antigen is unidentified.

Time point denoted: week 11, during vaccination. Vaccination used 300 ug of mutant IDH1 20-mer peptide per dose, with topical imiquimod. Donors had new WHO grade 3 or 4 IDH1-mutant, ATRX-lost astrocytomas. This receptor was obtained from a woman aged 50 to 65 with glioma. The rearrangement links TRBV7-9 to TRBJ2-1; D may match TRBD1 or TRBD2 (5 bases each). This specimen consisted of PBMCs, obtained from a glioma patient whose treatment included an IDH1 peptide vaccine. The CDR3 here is CASRTGTPDEQFF. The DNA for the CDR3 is TGTGCCAGCAGGACCGGGACCCCCGATGAGCAGTTCTTC.